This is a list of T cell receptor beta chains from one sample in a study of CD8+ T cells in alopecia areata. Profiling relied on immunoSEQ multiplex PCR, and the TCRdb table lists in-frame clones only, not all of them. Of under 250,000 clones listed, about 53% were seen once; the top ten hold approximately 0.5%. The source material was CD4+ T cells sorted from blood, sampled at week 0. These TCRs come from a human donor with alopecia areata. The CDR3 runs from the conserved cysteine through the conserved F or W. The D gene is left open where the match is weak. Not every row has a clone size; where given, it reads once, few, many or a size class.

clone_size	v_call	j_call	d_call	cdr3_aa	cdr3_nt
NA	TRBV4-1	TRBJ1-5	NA	CASSQEGPGGAGKYQPQHF	TGCGCCAGCAGCCAAGAGGGTCCGGGTGGAGCCGGCAAATACCAGCCCCAGCATTTT
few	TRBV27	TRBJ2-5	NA	CASSYRGRETQYF	TGTGCCAGCAGTTATCGGGGACGGGAGACCCAGTACTTC
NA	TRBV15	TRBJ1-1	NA	CATSRDHNTEAFF	TGTGCCACCAGCAGAGATCACAACACTGAAGCTTTCTTT
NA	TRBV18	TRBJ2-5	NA	CASSPPLPVETQYF	TGTGCCAGCTCACCACCGCTACCGGTAGAGACCCAGTACTTC
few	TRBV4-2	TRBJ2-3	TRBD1	CASSPGQASDTQYF	TGTGCCAGCAGCCCGGGACAGGCCTCAGATACGCAGTATTTT
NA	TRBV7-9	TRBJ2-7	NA	CASMGEQSSYEQYF	TGTGCCAGCATGGGCGAGCAAAGCTCCTACGAGCAGTACTTC
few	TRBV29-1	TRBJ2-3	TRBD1	CSVGQGTSTDTQYF	TGCAGCGTGGGACAGGGTACTAGCACAGATACGCAGTATTTT
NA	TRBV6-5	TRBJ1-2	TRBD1	CASTSPGQGNYGYTF	TGTGCCAGCACCTCACCGGGACAGGGAAACTATGGCTACACCTTC
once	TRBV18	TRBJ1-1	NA	CASSPPGPVQKNTEAFF	TGTGCCAGCTCACCGCCGGGACCGGTCCAAAAGAACACTGAAGCTTTCTTT
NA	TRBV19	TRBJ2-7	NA	CASSNEIYEQYF	TGTGCCAGTAGTAATGAGATCTACGAGCAGTACTTC
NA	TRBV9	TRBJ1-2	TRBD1	CASSVENTGGYGYTF	TGTGCCAGCAGCGTAGAGAATACAGGGGGCTATGGCTACACCTTC
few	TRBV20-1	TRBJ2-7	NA	CSGVAAGEQYF	TGCAGTGGGGTAGCCGCCGGCGAGCAGTACTTC
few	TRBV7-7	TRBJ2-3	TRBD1	CASSPGQGTDTQYF	TGTGCCAGCAGCCCGGGACAGGGCACAGATACGCAGTATTTT
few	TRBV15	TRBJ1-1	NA	CATSRLHGGDTEAFF	TGTGCCACCAGCAGGTTACACGGGGGAGACACTGAAGCTTTCTTT
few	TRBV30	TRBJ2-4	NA	CAWSVRAGAKNIQYF	TGTGCCTGGAGTGTACGGGCGGGAGCCAAAAACATTCAGTACTTC
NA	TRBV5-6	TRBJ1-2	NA	CASSRTVPSRANYGYTF	TGTGCCAGCAGCCGTACTGTACCTTCCCGTGCTAACTATGGCTACACCTTC
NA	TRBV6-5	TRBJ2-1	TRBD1	CASGPGQAIYNEQFF	TGTGCCAGCGGGCCGGGACAGGCCATCTACAATGAGCAGTTCTTC
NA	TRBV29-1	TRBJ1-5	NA	CSAVWGDQPQHF	TGCAGCGCCGTCTGGGGAGATCAGCCCCAGCATTTT
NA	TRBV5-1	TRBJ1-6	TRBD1	CASSRGQGNNSPLHF	TGCGCCAGCAGCCGAGGACAGGGAAACAATTCACCCCTCCACTTT
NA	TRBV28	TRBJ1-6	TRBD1	CASIGGQDTSPLHF	TGTGCCAGCATTGGGGGACAGGACACTTCACCCCTCCACTTT
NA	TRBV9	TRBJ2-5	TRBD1	CASSVGYRGETQYF	TGTGCCAGCAGCGTAGGGTACAGGGGAGAGACCCAGTACTTC
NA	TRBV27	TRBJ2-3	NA	CASSPPDRTDTQYF	TGTGCCAGCAGTCCTCCGGACCGCACAGATACGCAGTATTTT
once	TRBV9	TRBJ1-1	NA	CASSVQGTMNTEAFF	TGTGCCAGCAGCGTACAGGGTACGATGAACACTGAAGCTTTCTTT
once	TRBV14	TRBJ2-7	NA	CASSQDLLRAFEYF	TGTGCCAGCAGCCAGGACTTATTACGGGCGTTCGAGTACTTC
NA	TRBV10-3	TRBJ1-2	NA	CAISEDSFGAGYTF	TGTGCCATCAGTGAAGATTCGTTCGGGGCGGGCTACACCTTC
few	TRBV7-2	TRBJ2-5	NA	CASSLGSGAGETQYF	TGTGCCAGCAGCTTAGGCTCAGGGGCGGGGGAGACCCAGTACTTC
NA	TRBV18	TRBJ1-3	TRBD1	CASSSGQGVSGNTIYF	TGTGCCAGCTCATCCGGACAGGGGGTCTCTGGAAACACCATATATTTT
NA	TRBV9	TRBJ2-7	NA	CASSVRAASSEQYF	TGTGCCAGCAGCGTACGGGCAGCCTCTAGTGAGCAGTACTTC
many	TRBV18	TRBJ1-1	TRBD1	CASSPTGDTEAFF	TGTGCCAGCTCACCAACAGGGGACACTGAAGCTTTCTTT
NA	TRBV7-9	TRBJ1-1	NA	CASRRNTEAFF	TGTGCCAGCAGACGGAACACTGAAGCTTTCTTT
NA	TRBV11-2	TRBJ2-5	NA	CASSLESRGETQYF	TGTGCCAGCAGCTTAGAGTCAAGGGGAGAGACCCAGTACTTC
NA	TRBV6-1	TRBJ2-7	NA	CASRQATGEQYF	TGTGCCAGCAGGCAAGCAACGGGGGAGCAGTACTTC
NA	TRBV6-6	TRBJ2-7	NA	CASSYGKGEQYF	TGTGCCAGCAGTTACGGAAAGGGGGAGCAGTACTTC
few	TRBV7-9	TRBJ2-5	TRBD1	CASSRGQGGLQETQYF	TGTGCCAGCAGCCGGGGACAGGGAGGCCTCCAAGAGACCCAGTACTTC
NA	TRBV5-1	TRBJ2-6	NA	CASTETGFAGANVLTF	TGCGCCAGCACCGAAACAGGGTTCGCTGGGGCCAACGTCCTGACTTTC
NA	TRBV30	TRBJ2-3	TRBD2	CAWSAVRSGRRDTQYF	TGTGCCTGGAGTGCCGTCCGTAGCGGGAGAAGAGATACGCAGTATTTT
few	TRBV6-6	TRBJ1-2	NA	CASQGRTYGYTF	TGTGCCAGCCAAGGTCGGACCTATGGCTACACCTTC
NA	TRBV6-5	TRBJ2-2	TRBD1	CASSSDRAGTGELFF	TGTGCCAGCAGCTCCGACAGGGCGGGCACCGGGGAGCTGTTTTTT
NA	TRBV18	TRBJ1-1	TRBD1	CASSPRPGQDEAFF	TGTGCCAGCTCACCGCGTCCGGGACAGGATGAAGCTTTCTTT